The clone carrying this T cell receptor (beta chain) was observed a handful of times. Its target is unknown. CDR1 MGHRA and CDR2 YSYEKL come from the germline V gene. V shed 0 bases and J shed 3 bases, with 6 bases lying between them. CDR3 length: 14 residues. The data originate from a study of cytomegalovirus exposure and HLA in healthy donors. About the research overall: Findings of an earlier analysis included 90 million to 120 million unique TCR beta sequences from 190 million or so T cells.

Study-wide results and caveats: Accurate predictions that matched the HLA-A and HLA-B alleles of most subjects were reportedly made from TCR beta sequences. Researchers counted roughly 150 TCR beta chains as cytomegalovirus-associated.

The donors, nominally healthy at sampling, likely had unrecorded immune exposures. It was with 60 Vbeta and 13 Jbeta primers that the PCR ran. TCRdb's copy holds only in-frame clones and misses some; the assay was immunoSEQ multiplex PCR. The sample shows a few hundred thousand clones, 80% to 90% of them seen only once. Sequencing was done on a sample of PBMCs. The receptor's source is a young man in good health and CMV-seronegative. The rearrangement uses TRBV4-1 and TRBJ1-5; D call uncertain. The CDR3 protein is CASSQDSPNQPQHF. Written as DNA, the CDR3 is TGCGCCAGCAGCCAAGATAGCCCCAATCAGCCCCAGCATTTT.